This T cell receptor (beta chain) appears in the sequencing data of a study of blood T cells in healthy people across ages. Concerning this clonotype: Antigen specificity is unknown.

The V gene end was trimmed by 4 bases and the J gene end by 0 bases; junction bases not matched to a gene: 9. The CDR3 spans 18 residues. The germline gives CDR1 MGHRA, CDR2 YSYEKL. A second PCR, run for about 6 to 11 cycles, used a sample-barcoded 5' primer plus a J-beta primer mix. TCRdb itself ran the 5' RACE reads through MiXCR, one entry per CDR3 protein. The sample lists about 1.6 million distinct CDR3 sequences, 30% to 40% occurring once. Each donor had ten milliliters of peripheral blood drawn. Study-wide results and caveats: Both naive CD4+ cell counts and diversity were greater in long-lived donors than in aged donors. There was no known CMV status for donors, so expanded clonotype changes were possibly confounded.

This chain uses TRBV4-1 with TRBJ2-5, with TRBD2 matching 12 bases. This TCR was sampled from a woman in her twenties or thirties in good health. Sequencing used blood. CDR3 coding DNA: TGCGCCAGCAGCCCAGACCGGACTAGCGGGATGTACCAAGAGACCCAGTACTTC. It specifies CASSPDRTSGMYQETQYF.